This TCR beta chain was sequenced during a study of spatial heterogeneity in lung cancer. Time point defined: sample taken at primary tumor resection. A total of around 67 untreated early-stage non-small cell lung cancer patients served as donors. No cell sorting; template was whole RNA from tumor, lung tissue or PBMC. In germline, CDR1 is DFQATT, CDR2 SNEGSKA (reference sequence). V was cut by 4 bases and J by 3 bases, with 10 bases left in between. This CDR3 region has 14 residues. The study's findings and limits: Compared with follow-up, resection was when ubiquitous expanded tumor TCRs appeared in blood more.

TCRdb used MiXCR to reprocess the 5' RACE reads, holding one entry per CDR3 protein. The sample holds more than 80,000 distinct CDR3 sequences; over 9.5% are singletons and the top ten take under 50%. At least ten counts were recorded for this clonotype. The antigen remains undetermined. This sample comprised PBMCs, obtained at surgery. This sequence originates from a male donor with early-stage non-small cell lung cancer. This chain uses TRBV20-1 with TRBJ1-6; D gene uncertain. DNA of the CDR3: TGCAGTGCTACCTTCCGAAACTATAATTCACCCCTCCACTTT. Amino acid sequence: CSATFRNYNSPLHF.